This record looks at one T cell receptor beta chain sequence and its context. This specimen comes from a study of blood T cell repertoires in COVID-19. Across the study: In each case, the material was cDNA or gDNA derived from T cells, B-cell-depleted T cells, or PBMCs.

All recovered Cohort 3 donors got two negative PCRs, got clearance, or saw symptom resolution. In the source study's methods: Reference gene primer amplification yielded estimated nucleated cell counts. Here immunoSEQ multiplex PCR was the method, and the copy in TCRdb shows in-frame clones only, minus some. Clone size and V and J calls were adopted from that table, with D and trimming inferred from the DNA. The table records 300,000 to 400,000 clones, more than 70% of them present only once. V lost 1 base to trimming and J lost 0 bases; unmatched junction nucleotides: 4. Germline CDR1 and CDR2: MGHRA and YSYEKL. The CDR3 covers 16 residues.

The sequenced sample was PBMCs or T cells enriched from blood (not recorded which). The chain carries TRBV4-1 and TRBJ2-3, with 7 bases matching TRBD2. The clonotype was recovered from a woman under 30 who had recovered from COVID-19. In DNA form, the CDR3 reads TGCGCCAGCAGCCAAGTTCTAGCGGCTAGCACAGATACGCAGTATTTT. Protein: CASSQVLAASTDTQYF.